The clone carrying this T cell receptor (beta chain) was observed a few times. Its antigen remains unidentified. These data come from a study of Tregs in tolerant kidney transplant recipients. This CDR3 spans 17 amino acids. With V trimmed by 1 base and J by 1 base, 2 bases remained unmatched. Germline CDR1 and CDR2: SGHTA and FQGNSA. The nonmyeloablative bone marrow transplants came from related graft donors, with transient mixed chimerism. CD4+CD25+CD127- Tregs, CD4+CD25- non-Tregs, CD4 and CD8 cells were sorted. TCRdb keeps only in-frame clones here, not all; method: immunoSEQ multiplex PCR. The sample lists tens of thousands of clones; 75% to 95% were seen once. Study-level findings and limits: Findings come from small patient numbers and require larger validation. Some patients' samples used different primers over time, so nucleotide sequences weren't comparable. Tolerant patients' donor-specific Tregs expanded beyond overall Tregs, suggesting antigen-driven growth.

The sample here was CD4+ T cells from blood (PBMCs), taken 24 months after the transplant. V gene TRBV7-2 combines with J gene TRBJ2-5; 14 nucleotides match TRBD2. This TCR was recovered from a human patient who received a combined kidney and bone marrow transplant. The graft donor may account for some of the T cells. CDR3 DNA: TGTGCCAGCAGCTTAGGGACTAGCGGGGGGATCCAAGAGACCCAGTACTTC. It specifies CASSLGTSGGIQETQYF. The full variable domain, with the rest looked up from reference TRBV7-2 and TRBJ2-5, is GAGVSQSPSNKVTEKGKDVELRCDPISGHTALYWYRQSLGQGLEFLIYFQGNSAPDKSGLPSDRFSAERTGGSVSTLTIQRTQQEDSAVYLCASSLGTSGGIQETQYFGPGTRLLVL.